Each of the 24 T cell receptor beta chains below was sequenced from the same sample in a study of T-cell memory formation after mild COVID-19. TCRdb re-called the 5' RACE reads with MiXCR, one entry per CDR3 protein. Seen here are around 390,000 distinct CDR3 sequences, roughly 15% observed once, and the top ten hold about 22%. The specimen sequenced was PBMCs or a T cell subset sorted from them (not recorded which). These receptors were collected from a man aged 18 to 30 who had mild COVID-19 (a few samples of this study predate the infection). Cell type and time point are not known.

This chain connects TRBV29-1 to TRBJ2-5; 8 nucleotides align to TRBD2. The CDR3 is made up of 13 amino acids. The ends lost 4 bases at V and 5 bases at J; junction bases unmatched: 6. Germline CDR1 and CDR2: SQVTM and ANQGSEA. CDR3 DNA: TGCAGCGTTGCCGTCGGGGGGGCCGAGACCCAGTACTTC. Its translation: CSVAVGGAETQYF.

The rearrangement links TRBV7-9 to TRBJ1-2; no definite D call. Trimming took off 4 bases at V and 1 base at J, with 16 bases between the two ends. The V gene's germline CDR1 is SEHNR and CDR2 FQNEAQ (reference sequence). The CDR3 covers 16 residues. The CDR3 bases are TGTGCCAGCAGCTCCGTTCAGACCGAGATTAACTATGGCTACACCTTC. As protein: CASSSVQTEINYGYTF.

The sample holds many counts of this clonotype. The CDR3 loop reads CAISATSGVTDTQYF. The CDR3 nucleotides read TGTGCCATCAGTGCGACTAGCGGGGTAACAGATACGCAGTATTTT. J is TRBJ2-3 and V is TRBV10-3; 11 positions agree with TRBD2. Unmatched junction bases numbered 3, after V lost 4 bases and J lost 3 bases. This CDR3 comprises 15 residues. CDR1 and CDR2 from the germline V gene are ENHRY and SYGVKD.

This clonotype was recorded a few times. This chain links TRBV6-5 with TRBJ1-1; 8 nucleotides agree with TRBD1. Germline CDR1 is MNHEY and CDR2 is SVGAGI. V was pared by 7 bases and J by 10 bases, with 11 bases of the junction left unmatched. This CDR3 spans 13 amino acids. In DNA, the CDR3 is TGTGCCAGCACCCTAGACAGGGGAGGGGCAGCTTTCTTT. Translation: CASTLDRGGAAFF.

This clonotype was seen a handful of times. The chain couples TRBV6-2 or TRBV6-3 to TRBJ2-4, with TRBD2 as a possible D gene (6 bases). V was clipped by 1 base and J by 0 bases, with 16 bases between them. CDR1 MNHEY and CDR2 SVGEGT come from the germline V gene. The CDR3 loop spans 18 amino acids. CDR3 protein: CASSYLAGTTLAKNIQYF. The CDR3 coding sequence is TGTGCCAGCAGTTACTTGGCGGGAACTACCCTAGCCAAAAACATTCAGTACTTC.

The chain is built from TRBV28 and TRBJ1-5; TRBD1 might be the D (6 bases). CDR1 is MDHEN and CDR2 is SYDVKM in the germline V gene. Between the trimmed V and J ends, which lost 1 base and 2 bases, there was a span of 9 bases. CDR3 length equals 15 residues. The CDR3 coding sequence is TGTGCCAGCAGTTTATACAGGGCCGGCAATCAGCCCCAGCATTTT. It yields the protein CASSLYRAGNQPQHF.

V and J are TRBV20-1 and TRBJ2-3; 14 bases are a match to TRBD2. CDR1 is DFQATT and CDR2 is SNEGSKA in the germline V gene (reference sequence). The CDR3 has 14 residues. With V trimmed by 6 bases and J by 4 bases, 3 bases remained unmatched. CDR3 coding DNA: TGCAGTGCCGGGACTAGCGGGGGCTCAGATACGCAGTATTTT. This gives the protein CSAGTSGGSDTQYF.

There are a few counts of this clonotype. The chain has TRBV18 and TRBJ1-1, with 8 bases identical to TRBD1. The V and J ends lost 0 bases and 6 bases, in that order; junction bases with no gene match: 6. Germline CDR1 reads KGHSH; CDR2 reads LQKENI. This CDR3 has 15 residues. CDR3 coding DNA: TGTGCCAGCTCACCACCGAGACAGGGGATCGCTGAAGCTTTCTTT. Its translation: CASSPPRQGIAEAFF.

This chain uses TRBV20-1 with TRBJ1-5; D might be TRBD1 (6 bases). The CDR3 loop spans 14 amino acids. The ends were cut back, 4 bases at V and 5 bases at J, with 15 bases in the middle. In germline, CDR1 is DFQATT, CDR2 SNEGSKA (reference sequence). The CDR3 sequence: CSAMDGGSDQPQHF. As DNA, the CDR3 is TGCAGTGCTATGGACGGGGGCTCGGATCAGCCCCAGCATTTT.

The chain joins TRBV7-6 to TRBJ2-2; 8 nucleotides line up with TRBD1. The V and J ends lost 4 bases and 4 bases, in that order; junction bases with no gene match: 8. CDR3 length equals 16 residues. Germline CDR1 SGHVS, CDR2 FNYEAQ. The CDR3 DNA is TGTGCCAGCAGCTCAAGACAGGGGAAGGGCACCGGGGAGCTGTTTTTT. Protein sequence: CASSSRQGKGTGELFF. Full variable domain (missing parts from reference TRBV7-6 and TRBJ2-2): GAGVSQSPRYKVTKRGQDVALRCDPISGHVSLYWYRQALGQGPEFLTYFNYEAQQDKSGLPNDRFSAERPEGSISTLTIQRTEQRDSAMYRCASSSRQGKGTGELFFGEGSRLTVL.

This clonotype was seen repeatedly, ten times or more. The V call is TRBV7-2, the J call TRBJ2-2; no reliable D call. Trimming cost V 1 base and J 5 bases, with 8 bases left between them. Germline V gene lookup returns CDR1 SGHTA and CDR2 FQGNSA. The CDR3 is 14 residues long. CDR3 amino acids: CASSLELFTGELFF. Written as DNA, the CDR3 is TGTGCCAGCAGCTTAGAGCTATTTACCGGGGAGCTGTTTTTT.

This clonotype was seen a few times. The CDR3 nucleotides are TGTGCCAGCAGCGGGACAGGGGCAACTAATGAAAAACTGTTTTTT. It is translated as CASSGTGATNEKLFF. The chain joins TRBV9 to TRBJ1-4; 9 bases line up with TRBD1. Losses at the gene ends were 3 bases for V and 0 bases for J; bases not matched to a gene: 0. Germline CDR1 and CDR2: SGDLS and YYNGEE. CDR3 length: 15 residues.

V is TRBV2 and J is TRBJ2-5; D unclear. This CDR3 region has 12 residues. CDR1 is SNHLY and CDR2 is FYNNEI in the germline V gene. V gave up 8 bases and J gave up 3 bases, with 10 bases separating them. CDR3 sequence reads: CASGFAEETQYF. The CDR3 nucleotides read TGTGCCAGCGGCTTCGCGGAAGAGACCCAGTACTTC. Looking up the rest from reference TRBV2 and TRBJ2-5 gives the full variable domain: EPEVTQTPSHQVTQMGQEVILRCVPISNHLYFYWYRQILGQKVEFLVSFYNNEISEKSEIFDDQFSVERPDGSNFTLKIRSTKLEDSAMYFCASGFAEETQYFGPGTRLLVL.

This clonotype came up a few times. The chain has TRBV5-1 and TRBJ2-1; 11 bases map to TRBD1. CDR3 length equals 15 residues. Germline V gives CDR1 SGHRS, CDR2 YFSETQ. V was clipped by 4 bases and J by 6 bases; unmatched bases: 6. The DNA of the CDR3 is TGCGCCAGCAGCGCGGGACAGGGGGTGGCCAATGAGCAGTTCTTC. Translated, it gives CASSAGQGVANEQFF.

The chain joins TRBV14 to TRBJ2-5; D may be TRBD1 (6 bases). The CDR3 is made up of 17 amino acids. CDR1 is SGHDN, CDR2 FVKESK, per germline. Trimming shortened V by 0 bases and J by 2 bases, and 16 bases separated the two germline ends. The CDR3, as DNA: TGTGCCAGCAGCCAAGACGTCGTGGGAACAGGGCAAGAGACCCAGTACTTC. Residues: CASSQDVVGTGQETQYF.

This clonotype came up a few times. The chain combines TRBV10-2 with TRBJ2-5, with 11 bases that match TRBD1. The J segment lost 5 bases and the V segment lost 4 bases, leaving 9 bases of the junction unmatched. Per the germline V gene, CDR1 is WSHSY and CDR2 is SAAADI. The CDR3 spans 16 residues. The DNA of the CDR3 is TGCGCCAGCAGTGGCTTTGGACAGGGGGCGTGGGAGACCCAGTACTTC. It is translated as CASSGFGQGAWETQYF.

CDR3 DNA sequence: TGCAGCTGGGGCGCGAGCTCCTACAATGAGCAGTTCTTC. Protein product: CSWGASSYNEQFF. V and J are TRBV29-1 and TRBJ2-1; D possibly corresponds to TRBD1 (5 bases). Germline-derived CDR1 and CDR2 are SQVTM and ANQGSEA. CDR3 length: 13 amino acids. V gave up 8 bases and J gave up 0 bases, with 11 bases separating them.

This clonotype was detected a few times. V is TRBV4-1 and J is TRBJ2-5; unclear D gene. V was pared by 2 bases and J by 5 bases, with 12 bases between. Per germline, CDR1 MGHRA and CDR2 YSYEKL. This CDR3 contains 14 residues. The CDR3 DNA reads TGCGCCAGCAGCCAAAGTCCAGCTTTTGAGACCCAGTACTTC. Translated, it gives CASSQSPAFETQYF.

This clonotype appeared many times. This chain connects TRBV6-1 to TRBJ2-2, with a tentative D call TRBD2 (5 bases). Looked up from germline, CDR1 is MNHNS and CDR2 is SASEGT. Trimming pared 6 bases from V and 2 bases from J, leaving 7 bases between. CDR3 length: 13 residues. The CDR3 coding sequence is TGTGCCAGCAGGGACTCTAACACCGGGGAGCTGTTTTTT. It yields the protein CASRDSNTGELFF.

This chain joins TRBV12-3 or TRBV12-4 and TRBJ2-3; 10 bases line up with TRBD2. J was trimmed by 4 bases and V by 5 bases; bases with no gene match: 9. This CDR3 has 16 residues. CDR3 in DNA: TGTGCCAGCAGTAGTGGGTCTAGCGGGGGTGCAGATACGCAGTATTTT. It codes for CASSSGSSGGADTQYF.

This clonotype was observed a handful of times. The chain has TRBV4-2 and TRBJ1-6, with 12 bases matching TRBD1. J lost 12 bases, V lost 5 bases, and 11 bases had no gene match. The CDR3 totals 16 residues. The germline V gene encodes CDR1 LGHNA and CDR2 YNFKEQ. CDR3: CASSTRDRGRDGPLHF. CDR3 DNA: TGTGCCAGCAGCACTAGGGACAGGGGGCGCGACGGACCCCTCCACTTT.

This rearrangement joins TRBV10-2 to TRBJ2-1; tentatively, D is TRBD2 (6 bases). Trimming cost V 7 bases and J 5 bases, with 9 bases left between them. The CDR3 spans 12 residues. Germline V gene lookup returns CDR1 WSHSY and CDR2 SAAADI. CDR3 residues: CASMEGDNEQFF. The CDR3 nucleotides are TGCGCCAGCATGGAGGGTGACAATGAGCAGTTCTTC.

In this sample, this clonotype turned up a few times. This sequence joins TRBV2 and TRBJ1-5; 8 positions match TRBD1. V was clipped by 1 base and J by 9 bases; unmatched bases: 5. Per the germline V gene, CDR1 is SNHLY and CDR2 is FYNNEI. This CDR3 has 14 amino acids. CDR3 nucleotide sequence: TGTGCCAGCAGTGAAGACAGGGGGATGTGGCCCCAGCATTTT. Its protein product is CASSEDRGMWPQHF.

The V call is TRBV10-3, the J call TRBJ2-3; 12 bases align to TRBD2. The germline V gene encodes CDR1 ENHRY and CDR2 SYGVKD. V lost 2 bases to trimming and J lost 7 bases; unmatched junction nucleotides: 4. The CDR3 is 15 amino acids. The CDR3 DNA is TGTGCCATCAGTGAGCCTAGCGGGGGGGCCAATACGCAGTATTTT. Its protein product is CAISEPSGGANTQYF.